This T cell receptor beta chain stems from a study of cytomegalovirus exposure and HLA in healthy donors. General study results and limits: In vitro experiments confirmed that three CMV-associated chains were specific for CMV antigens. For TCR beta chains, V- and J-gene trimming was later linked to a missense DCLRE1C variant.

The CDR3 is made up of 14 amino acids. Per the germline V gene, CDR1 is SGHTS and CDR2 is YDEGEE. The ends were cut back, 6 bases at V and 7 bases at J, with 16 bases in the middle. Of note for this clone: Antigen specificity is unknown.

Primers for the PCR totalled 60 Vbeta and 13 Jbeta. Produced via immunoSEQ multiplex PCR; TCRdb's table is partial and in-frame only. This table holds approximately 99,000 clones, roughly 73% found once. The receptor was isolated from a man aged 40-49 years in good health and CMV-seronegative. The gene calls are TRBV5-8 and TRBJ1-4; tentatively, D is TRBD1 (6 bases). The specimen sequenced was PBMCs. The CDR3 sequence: CASTPRDKGEKLFF. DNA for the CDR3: TGTGCCAGCACCCCCCGGGACAAGGGTGAAAAACTGTTTTTT.